These 29 T cell receptor beta chains share one sample of origin, sequenced in a study of T cell responses to AZD1222 COVID-19 vaccine. Some clones are missing from TCRdb's copy, which holds only in-frame ones; the method was immunoSEQ multiplex PCR. The sample lists under 200,000 clones; roughly 93% were seen once. Sample: peripheral blood, taken on day 0 of AZD1222 vaccination. The receptors were sampled from an adult in good health.

The rearrangement joins TRBV18 to TRBJ1-3, with 8 bases fitting TRBD1. Germline loops: CDR1 KGHSH, CDR2 LQKENI. CDR3 length: 17 amino acids. V shed 1 base and J 4 bases; nucleotides not matched to a gene: 9. The CDR3 nucleotides are TGTGCCAGCTCACCACTTTCGGACAGGGTAACGGGAAACACCATATATTTT. It specifies CASSPLSDRVTGNTIYF.

The rearrangement links TRBV5-1 to TRBJ2-7; D uncertain. Looked up from germline, CDR1 is SGHRS and CDR2 is YFSETQ. The CDR3 has 15 residues. The V end was cut by 4 bases, the J end by 3 bases, with 17 bases between. The CDR3 DNA follows: TGCGCCAGCAGCATTCTCCCGGCCCCTAACTACGAGCAGTACTTC. This gives the protein CASSILPAPNYEQYF.

The chain combines TRBV9 with TRBJ2-7; 12 bases map to TRBD2. The ends lost 4 bases at V and 3 bases at J; junction bases unmatched: 11. The germline CDR1 and CDR2 sequences are SGDLS and YYNGEE. CDR3 length: 17 residues. CDR3 protein: CASSLGLAGNKYYEQYF. Here the CDR3 DNA reads TGTGCCAGCAGCCTCGGACTAGCGGGAAATAAATACTACGAGCAGTACTTC.

This chain links TRBV5-4 with TRBJ1-1; TRBD1 matches 7 bases. This CDR3 has 15 amino acids. Germline CDR1 SGHNT, CDR2 YYREEE (reference sequence). Losses at the gene ends were 0 bases for V and 5 bases for J; bases not matched to a gene: 7. This chain's CDR3 is CASSLVQGRGTEAFF. CDR3 bases: TGTGCCAGCAGCTTGGTACAGGGGAGGGGGACTGAAGCTTTCTTT.

V gene TRBV28 combines with J gene TRBJ2-7; D unresolved. Trimming removed 6 bases at V and 2 bases at J, with 14 bases between. This CDR3 has 14 residues. Germline V gene lookup returns CDR1 MDHEN and CDR2 SYDVKM. CDR3: CASSLPDRTYEQYF. DNA of the CDR3: TGTGCCAGCAGCCTTCCCGACCGTACCTACGAGCAGTACTTC.

The chain is built from TRBV15 and TRBJ1-1; possible D gene TRBD1, 5 bases. CDR1 is LNHNV, CDR2 YYDKDF, per germline (reference sequence). The CDR3 has 15 amino acids. V was shortened by 3 bases and J by 2 bases, with 13 bases between the two germline ends. CDR3 nucleotides: TGTGCCACCAGCAGCCCCACGGGGGGAAACACTGAAGCTTTCTTT. Translation: CATSSPTGGNTEAFF.

The CDR3: CASSNTGTTEAFF. CDR3 bases: TGTGCCAGCAGCAATACAGGGACGACTGAAGCTTTCTTT. The chain joins TRBV3-1 (or the pseudogene TRBV3-2) to TRBJ1-1; the D gene is possibly TRBD1 (6 bases). This CDR3 has 13 residues. V was trimmed by 5 bases and J by 5 bases, leaving 12 bases between them. Germline V gene sequence: CDR1 LGHDT, CDR2 YNNKEL (reference sequence).

This clone was recorded once. The chain recombines TRBV9 with TRBJ2-1; 9 positions agree with TRBD2. The V gene's germline CDR1 is SGDLS and CDR2 YYNGEE. The CDR3 is 16 amino acids. V trimming: 0 bases; J trimming: 0 bases; junction bases outside the gene matches: 1. Written as DNA, the CDR3 is TGTGCCAGCAGCGTAGGTAGCGGGAGCTCCTACAATGAGCAGTTCTTC. Translated, it gives CASSVGSGSSYNEQFF.

The chain links TRBV9 to TRBJ1-4; 8 nucleotides line up with TRBD1. Per germline, CDR1 SGDLS and CDR2 YYNGEE. The junction had 8 bases not matched to a gene; V was cut back by 0 bases and J by 7 bases. The CDR3 extends over 16 amino acids. The CDR3 bases are TGTGCCAGCAGCGTAGAGGCAGGGGGCTCCTCTGAAAAACTGTTTTTT. It is translated as CASSVEAGGSSEKLFF.

The chain has TRBV29-1 and TRBJ2-7; 8 nucleotides align to TRBD1. The length of the CDR3 is 13 residues. Losses at the gene ends were 6 bases for V and 2 bases for J; bases not matched to a gene: 6. The germline CDR1 and CDR2 sequences are SQVTM and ANQGSEA. CDR3 nucleotides: TGCAGCGTATTCCGGGACAGGCCCTACGAGCAGTACTTC. This translates into CSVFRDRPYEQYF.

This sequence joins TRBV4-1 and TRBJ2-1, with a weak D call TRBD2 (5 bases). This CDR3 is built from 14 residues. Germline-derived CDR1 and CDR2 are MGHRA and YSYEKL. V gave up 0 bases and J gave up 8 bases, with 11 bases separating them. The DNA for the CDR3 is TGCGCCAGCAGCCAAGAGCCGGGGTTGGATGAGCAGTTCTTC. Translated, it gives CASSQEPGLDEQFF.

The chain uses TRBV9 and TRBJ1-1; D perhaps matches TRBD1 (6 bases). Germline CDR1 and CDR2: SGDLS and YYNGEE. The CDR3 has 13 amino acids. Trimming removed 0 bases at V and 4 bases at J, with 7 bases between. The CDR3, as DNA: TGTGCCAGCAGCGTAGCAGGGGCCACTGAAGCTTTCTTT. Residues: CASSVAGATEAFF.

The rearrangement joins TRBV9 to TRBJ1-3; D might be TRBD1 (6 bases). Germline V CDR1 and CDR2: SGDLS, YYNGEE. V dropped 6 bases and J dropped 0 bases, with 13 bases sitting between them. The CDR3 covers 15 residues. The CDR3 spells CASTPQGNSGNTIYF. CDR3 in DNA: TGTGCCAGCACCCCCCAGGGGAACTCTGGAAACACCATATATTTT.

In the case of this clone: The DNA is omitted, as the CDR3 cannot be located on it reliably, and the CDR3 follows TCRdb's listing. This chain links TRBV21-1 with TRBJ2-6. TRBV21-1 is tagged as a pseudogene. The CDR3 is 15 amino acids long, termini counted. The chain's CDR3 is CASSKVGNGANVLTF.

V is TRBV5-1 and J is TRBJ2-5; 8 positions agree with TRBD2. V dropped 4 bases and J dropped 5; count of bases not matched to a gene: 7. Germline V gene data show CDR1 as SGHRS and CDR2 as YFSETQ. The CDR3 has 14 amino acids. The CDR3 DNA is TGCGCCAGCAGCCCCGGGGGGGTGGAGGAGACCCAGTACTTC. Its translation is CASSPGGVEETQYF.

The genes are TRBV7-6 and TRBJ2-2; no clear D gene. Germline lookup yields CDR1 SGHVS and CDR2 FNYEAQ. V was trimmed by 1 base and J by 8 bases, leaving 17 bases between them. This CDR3 has 16 amino acids. The CDR3 sequence: CASSLVSLQVTGELFF. Here the CDR3 DNA reads TGTGCCAGCAGCTTAGTTTCTCTTCAGGTTACGGGGGAGCTGTTTTTT.

Only one count was recorded for this clone. The chain carries TRBV9 and TRBJ2-1; 7 bases map to TRBD1. CDR3 length: 15 amino acids. Looked up from germline, CDR1 is SGDLS and CDR2 is YYNGEE. The trim removed 4 bases at V and 5 bases at J, leaving 9 bases unmatched. The CDR3 spells CASSPRTGGNNEQFF. CDR3 nucleotide sequence: TGTGCCAGCAGCCCAAGGACAGGAGGTAACAATGAGCAGTTCTTC.

V usage is TRBV7-2 and J usage is TRBJ2-1; 9 bases map to TRBD1. V gave up 1 base and J gave up 8 bases; unmatched junction bases: 6. Germline CDR1 SGHTA, CDR2 FQGNSA. The CDR3 consists of 15 residues. CDR3 nucleotides: TGTGCCAGCAGCTTAGACAGGGGGCGTATTGATGAGCAGTTCTTC. Protein sequence: CASSLDRGRIDEQFF. The entire variable domain, with the rest obtained from reference TRBV7-2 and TRBJ2-1, is as follows: GAGVSQSPSNKVTEKGKDVELRCDPISGHTALYWYRQSLGQGLEFLIYFQGNSAPDKSGLPSDRFSAERTGGSVSTLTIQRTQQEDSAVYLCASSLDRGRIDEQFFGPGTRLTVL.

This chain uses TRBV11-2 with TRBJ2-2; 10 bases line up with TRBD1. This CDR3 spans 15 amino acids. V gave up 6 bases and J gave up 4 bases; unmatched junction bases: 5. Germline CDR1 SGHAT, CDR2 FQNNGV. The CDR3 loop is CASRQGDRGTGELFF. CDR3 nucleotides: TGTGCCAGCAGACAGGGGGACAGGGGCACCGGGGAGCTGTTTTTT. Together with reference TRBV11-2 and TRBJ2-2, the CDR3 gives the full variable domain: EAGVAQSPRYKIIEKRQSVAFWCNPISGHATLYWYQQILGQGPKLLIQFQNNGVVDDSQLPKDRFSAERLKGVDSTLKIQPAKLEDSAVYLCASRQGDRGTGELFFGEGSRLTVL.

The chain employs TRBV11-2 and TRBJ1-3, with D hard to call. The CDR3 runs to 16 residues. V lost 4 bases, J lost 2 bases, and 15 bases lay in between. Germline CDR1 and CDR2: SGHAT and FQNNGV. DNA for the CDR3: TGTGCCAGCAGCTCCAGCGGGAGGGTACCTGGAAACACCATATATTTT. It is translated as CASSSSGRVPGNTIYF. The whole variable domain, remainder taken from reference TRBV11-2 and TRBJ1-3, is EAGVAQSPRYKIIEKRQSVAFWCNPISGHATLYWYQQILGQGPKLLIQFQNNGVVDDSQLPKDRFSAERLKGVDSTLKIQPAKLEDSAVYLCASSSSGRVPGNTIYFGEGSWLTVV.

V is TRBV5-1 and J is TRBJ2-5; 12 bases map to TRBD1. The CDR3 loop spans 16 amino acids. V dropped 3 bases and J dropped 4; count of bases not matched to a gene: 7. The germline gives CDR1 SGHRS, CDR2 YFSETQ. For the CDR3, the DNA is TGCGCCAGCAGCTGGGGCCTGGGACAGGGGGCAGAGACCCAGTACTTC. The encoded protein is CASSWGLGQGAETQYF.

This clone has only a few counts. The chain recombines TRBV9 with TRBJ2-3; D is possibly TRBD2 (6 bases). This CDR3 has 16 residues. Trimming stripped 4 bases from V and 4 bases from J, with 19 bases between. CDR1 and CDR2 from the germline V gene are SGDLS and YYNGEE. This CDR3 reads CASSLSGGIRSDTQYF. The CDR3 DNA follows: TGTGCCAGCAGCCTCAGTGGGGGGATTAGGTCAGATACGCAGTATTTT. Filled out from reference TRBV9 and TRBJ2-3, the complete variable domain reads DSGVTQTPKHLITATGQRVTLRCSPRSGDLSVYWYQQSLDQGLQFLIQYYNGEERAKGNILERFSAQQFPDLHSELNLSSLELGDSALYFCASSLSGGIRSDTQYFGPGTRLTVL.

The chain carries TRBV19 and TRBJ1-5, with 9 bases matching TRBD1. The CDR3 sequence is 15 residues long. In germline, CDR1 is LNHDA, CDR2 SQIVND (reference sequence). Germline trimming cut 6 bases from V and 2 bases from J; bases unmatched to any gene: 5. CDR3 DNA: TGTGCCAGTAGCTTCACAGGGGGCCGCAATCAGCCCCAGCATTTT. It translates to CASSFTGGRNQPQHF.

This chain links TRBV11-2 with TRBJ2-4; 7 bases map to TRBD2. With 1 base clipped from V and 3 bases from J, the junction kept 6 bases outside the gene matches. Germline CDR1 and CDR2: SGHAT and FQNNGV. This CDR3 has 16 amino acids. The CDR3 sequence: CASSLGSVAGKNIQYF. CDR3 DNA sequence: TGTGCCAGCAGCTTAGGGTCGGTAGCGGGCAAAAACATTCAGTACTTC.

V and J are TRBV12-5 and TRBJ2-1; D is perhaps TRBD2 (5 bases). Germline-derived CDR1 and CDR2 are LGHNT and FRNRAP. Trimming left V 0 bases short and J 4 bases short, with 16 bases between. The CDR3 spans 17 residues. CDR3 in amino acids: CASGLVLGSNRYNEQFF. The CDR3 bases are TGTGCTAGTGGTTTGGTACTAGGGAGTAATCGGTACAATGAGCAGTTCTTC.

This rearrangement joins TRBV28 to TRBJ1-2; D perhaps matches TRBD1 (5 bases). The CDR3 has 12 amino acids. Germline V gene data show CDR1 as MDHEN and CDR2 as SYDVKM. The CDR3: CASGRGPRGYTF. The CDR3 region has the DNA TGTGCATCCGGGAGGGGCCCGAGAGGCTACACCTTC.

The chain recombines TRBV6-1 with TRBJ1-5; D unclear. CDR1 is MNHNS, CDR2 SASEGT, per germline. This CDR3 is 14 amino acids long. Trimming removed 1 base at V and 5 bases at J, with 9 bases between. The CDR3 nucleotides read TGTGCCAGCAGTGAAGGGCGACCCTATCAGCCCCAGCATTTT. Amino acids: CASSEGRPYQPQHF.

V gene TRBV6-1 combines with J gene TRBJ2-7; D ambiguous. This CDR3 comprises 15 residues. CDR1 MNHNS and CDR2 SASEGT come from the germline V gene. V was trimmed by 2 bases and J by 3 bases, leaving 14 bases between them. CDR3 DNA sequence: TGTGCCAGCAGTGAATTGGCAGAGCCCAACTACGAGCAGTACTTC. Translated: CASSELAEPNYEQYF.

The V and J genes are TRBV19 and TRBJ1-5, with 12 bases identical to TRBD1. Germline CDR1 reads LNHDA; CDR2 reads SQIVND (reference sequence). V was pared by 5 bases and J by 6 bases, with 8 bases of the junction left unmatched. The CDR3 runs 16 residues. CDR3 region: CASSPRDRGLGQPQHF. In DNA, the CDR3 is TGTGCCAGTAGTCCTCGGGACAGGGGGCTAGGTCAGCCCCAGCATTTT.